A single sample is the source of the 26 T cell receptor beta chains below, sequenced in a study of blood T cell repertoires in COVID-19. Assay used: immunoSEQ multiplex PCR; TCRdb lists only in-frame clones, some missing. The sample lists some 200,000 clones; 70% to 85% were seen once. Source material: peripheral blood. These receptors were collected from an elderly woman with COVID-19, enrolled during active disease.

A few counts support this clone. This rearrangement joins TRBV5-4 to TRBJ2-3; 8 bases are shared with TRBD2. The CDR3 runs to 15 residues. V lost 0 bases and J lost 5; bases outside the gene matches: 5. Germline V lookup: CDR1 SGHNT, CDR2 YYREEE (reference sequence). The CDR3 bases are TGTGCCAGCAGCTTGGCGGGAGGGCCGGGAGATACGCAGTATTTT. This codes for CASSLAGGPGDTQYF.

The chain combines TRBV3-1 (or the pseudogene TRBV3-2) with TRBJ2-5; weak D call: TRBD2 (6 bases). Germline loops: CDR1 LGHDT, CDR2 YNNKEL (reference sequence). The CDR3 is made up of 13 amino acids. The V and J ends lost 8 bases and 5 bases respectively, with 15 bases between them. Here the CDR3 DNA reads TGTGCCAGCGGGGGACTTGCCCGGGAGACCCAGTACTTC. Amino acids: CASGGLARETQYF.

Turning to this clone: The sample contains more than one DNA sequence encoding this CDR3. V usage is TRBV9 and J usage is TRBJ2-3; TRBD2 might be the D (5 bases). Germline values: CDR1 SGDLS, CDR2 YYNGEE. V gave up 1 base and J gave up 4 bases, with 10 bases separating them. The CDR3 is made up of 14 amino acids. The CDR3 sequence: CASSVLEGADTQYF. The CDR3 region has the DNA TGTGCCAGCAGCGTACTTGAGGGCGCAGATACGCAGTATTTT.

This sequence joins TRBV3-1 (or the pseudogene TRBV3-2) and TRBJ1-2; 9 bases align to TRBD1. The CDR3 contains 15 residues. In germline, CDR1 is LGHDT, CDR2 YNNKEL (reference sequence). V lost 3 bases to trimming and J lost 8 bases; unmatched junction nucleotides: 10. This CDR3 is CASSQAGQGLIGYTF. The CDR3 DNA sequence: TGTGCCAGCAGCCAGGCCGGACAGGGGTTGATCGGCTACACCTTC.

In this sample, this clone turned up once. The rearrangement joins TRBV7-9 to TRBJ2-5, with 10 nucleotides matching TRBD1. This CDR3 region has 14 residues. Germline V gives CDR1 SEHNR, CDR2 FQNEAQ (reference sequence). With V trimmed by 5 bases and J by 6 bases, 6 bases remained unmatched. CDR3 in DNA: TGTGCCAGCAGCGCCGGGACAGGGGAACAGACCCAGTACTTC. Protein product: CASSAGTGEQTQYF.

The CDR3 region is CATSDLGRGDNEQFF. CDR3 nucleotides: TGTGCCACCAGTGATTTGGGGAGGGGCGACAATGAGCAGTTCTTC. The chain combines TRBV24-1 with TRBJ2-1, with 7 positions matching TRBD2. V dropped 0 bases and J dropped 5; count of bases not matched to a gene: 3. CDR1 and CDR2 (germline): KGHDR, SFDVKD. This CDR3 has 15 amino acids.

The chain recombines TRBV9 with TRBJ1-2, with D possibly matching TRBD1 (5 bases). Trimming shortened V by 4 bases and J by 2 bases, and 9 bases separated the two germline ends. This CDR3 contains 13 residues. In germline, CDR1 is SGDLS, CDR2 YYNGEE. The CDR3 protein is CASSLGGNYGYTF. CDR3 DNA sequence: TGTGCCAGCAGCCTGGGGGGAAACTATGGCTACACCTTC.

V is TRBV19 and J is TRBJ1-3, with D possibly being TRBD1 (5 bases). The CDR3 is made up of 14 amino acids. V was shortened by 7 bases and J by 0 bases, with 10 bases between the two germline ends. Germline CDR1 LNHDA, CDR2 SQIVND (reference sequence). This chain's CDR3 is CASKGPHSGNTIYF. The CDR3 region has the DNA TGTGCCAGTAAGGGGCCCCACTCTGGAAACACCATATATTTT.

The chain recombines TRBV18 with TRBJ1-2, with D perhaps matching TRBD1 (6 bases). The CDR3 consists of 13 residues. The ends were cut back, 2 bases at V and 4 bases at J, with 8 bases in the middle. Germline loops: CDR1 KGHSH, CDR2 LQKENI. The chain's CDR3 is CASSPGQFYGYTF. The CDR3 coding sequence is TGTGCCAGCTCACCAGGACAGTTCTATGGCTACACCTTC.

The V call is TRBV5-5, the J call TRBJ2-5, with 13 bases aligning to TRBD2. Per the germline V gene, CDR1 is SGHKS and CDR2 is YYEKEE (reference sequence). V trimming: 5 bases; J trimming: 3 bases; junction bases outside the gene matches: 7. This CDR3 has 16 amino acids. The CDR3 loop is CASSSRTSGGEETQYF. The DNA of the CDR3 is TGTGCCAGCAGTTCTCGGACTAGCGGGGGAGAAGAGACCCAGTACTTC.

J is TRBJ2-7 and V is TRBV7-8; D may be TRBD1 (5 bases). CDR1 and CDR2 (germline): SGHVS, FQNEAQ. The CDR3 sequence is 14 residues long. The ends were cut back, 2 bases at V and 5 bases at J, with 13 bases in the middle. CDR3 coding DNA: TGTGCCAGCAGCTTATCAGGGAACTTCAACGAGCAGTACTTC. Its translation is CASSLSGNFNEQYF.

The chain is built from TRBV19 and TRBJ1-3; D unclear. V was pared by 8 bases and J by 0 bases, with 8 bases between. The CDR3 totals 13 residues. The V gene's germline CDR1 is LNHDA and CDR2 SQIVND (reference sequence). The CDR3: CASYDNSGNTIYF. Written as DNA, the CDR3 is TGTGCCAGTTACGACAACTCTGGAAACACCATATATTTT.

The chain recombines TRBV11-3 with TRBJ2-7; D ambiguous. Germline CDR1 reads SGHNT; CDR2 reads YENEEA. The CDR3 has 14 amino acids. The V and J ends lost 5 bases and 2 bases respectively, with 13 bases between them. The CDR3 is CASSPHSLTYEQYF. The CDR3 DNA reads TGTGCCAGCAGCCCCCACTCGCTAACCTACGAGCAGTACTTC.

The V and J genes are TRBV5-1 and TRBJ1-1, with D possibly matching TRBD1 (6 bases). Germline V gene data show CDR1 as SGHRS and CDR2 as YFSETQ. The V end lost 6 bases, the J end lost 1 base, and 13 bases lay between the germline ends. The CDR3 has 14 residues. CDR3 bases: TGCGCCAGCACCACCGACAGGAGGAACACTGAAGCTTTCTTT. Amino acid sequence: CASTTDRRNTEAFF.

The chain carries TRBV12-5 and TRBJ2-1, with 9 bases identical to TRBD1. Germline V lookup: CDR1 LGHNT, CDR2 FRNRAP. With 7 bases clipped from V and 4 bases from J, the junction kept 8 bases outside the gene matches. The CDR3 extends over 15 amino acids. The CDR3 spells CASAPGQGLYNEQFF. The DNA for the CDR3 is TGTGCTAGTGCCCCGGGACAGGGCTTATACAATGAGCAGTTCTTC.

V is TRBV27 and J is TRBJ2-1; D is perhaps TRBD2 (7 bases). The CDR3 runs to 12 residues. Germline assignment: CDR1 MNHEY and CDR2 SMNVEV (reference sequence). The V gene lost 5 bases and the J gene lost 8 bases, with 10 bases spanning the gap. The CDR3 region is CASSPGGHEQFF. The CDR3 nucleotides read TGTGCCAGCAGTCCGGGGGGCCATGAGCAGTTCTTC.

The chain recombines TRBV29-1 with TRBJ2-5, with D perhaps TRBD1 (6 bases). This CDR3 contains 13 residues. V dropped 6 bases and J dropped 1 base, with 12 bases sitting between them. Germline CDR1 SQVTM, CDR2 ANQGSEA. The chain's CDR3 is CSVVMGAQETQYF. For the CDR3, the DNA is TGCAGCGTAGTGATGGGGGCCCAAGAGACCCAGTACTTC.

V gene TRBV6-2 or TRBV6-3 combines with J gene TRBJ2-3; 13 bases match TRBD2. The junction had 1 base not matched to a gene; V was cut back by 2 bases and J by 5 bases. Germline V gene data show CDR1 as MNHEY and CDR2 as SVGEGT. The CDR3 has 15 amino acids. Here the CDR3 DNA reads TGTGCCAGCAGTTACGGGACTAGCGGGGTAGATACGCAGTATTTT. It codes for CASSYGTSGVDTQYF.

CDR3 in DNA: TGTGCCAGCAGCGGCCTGCCGGGGGGGCTGGGGGCCGGGGAGCTGTTTTTT. Translation gives CASSGLPGGLGAGELFF. The V call is TRBV9, the J call TRBJ2-2, with TRBD2 identical over 8 bases. V trimming: 3 bases; J trimming: 6 bases; junction bases outside the gene matches: 13. The CDR3 extends over 17 amino acids. Germline V gene data show CDR1 as SGDLS and CDR2 as YYNGEE.

The rearrangement joins TRBV25-1 to TRBJ1-2, with D unclear. Germline values: CDR1 MGHDK, CDR2 SYGVNS. Between the trimmed V and J ends, which lost 2 bases and 4 bases, there was a span of 11 bases. This CDR3 spans 14 amino acids. CDR3 residues: CASSEGGGSYGYTF. CDR3 DNA sequence: TGTGCCAGCAGTGAAGGCGGAGGGTCCTATGGCTACACCTTC.

The chain couples TRBV27 to TRBJ1-5; D not certain. The CDR3 runs to 13 residues. The V and J ends lost 4 bases and 4 bases respectively, with 8 bases between them. Looked up from germline, CDR1 is MNHEY and CDR2 is SMNVEV (reference sequence). The CDR3 DNA reads TGTGCCAGCAGTTCGTTACGGAATCAGCCCCAGCATTTT. It specifies CASSSLRNQPQHF.

The chain joins TRBV2 to TRBJ1-6; TRBD1 matches 9 bases. This CDR3 comprises 14 residues. CDR1 and CDR2 from the germline V gene are SNHLY and FYNNEI. The V gene end was trimmed by 7 bases and the J gene end by 12 bases; junction bases not matched to a gene: 10. Here the CDR3 DNA reads TGTGCCAGCACCCCCGGGACAGGGTTCTTACCCCTCCACTTT. Protein sequence: CASTPGTGFLPLHF.

This clone is a singleton in its sample. The rearrangement uses TRBV6-5 and TRBJ2-7; the D gene is possibly TRBD2 (5 bases). Trimming removed 0 bases from V and 2 bases from J, with 8 bases in between. This CDR3 comprises 14 residues. Germline V gene data show CDR1 as MNHEY and CDR2 as SVGAGI. The CDR3 nucleotides read TGTGCCAGCAGTTACTCGAGCGGAACCTACGAGCAGTACTTC. Amino acids: CASSYSSGTYEQYF.

The gene calls are TRBV5-1 and TRBJ2-6; 11 positions agree with TRBD2. Germline V lookup: CDR1 SGHRS, CDR2 YFSETQ. The CDR3 spans 17 residues. V trimming: 7 bases; J trimming: 0 bases; junction bases outside the gene matches: 6. The CDR3 region has the DNA TGCGCCAGCGCTCGTAGCGGGGGGGACTCTGGGGCCAACGTCCTGACTTTC. This gives the protein CASARSGGDSGANVLTF. The full variable domain, in which reference TRBV5-1 and TRBJ2-6 provide the parts outside the CDR3, is KAGVTQTPRYLIKTRGQQVTLSCSPISGHRSVSWYQQTPGQGLQFLFEYFSETQRNKGNFPGRFSGRQFSNSRSEMNVSTLELGDSALYLCASARSGGDSGANVLTFGAGSRLTVL.

V and J are TRBV4-1 and TRBJ2-7; weak D call: TRBD2 (5 bases). This CDR3 is built from 14 residues. From germline, CDR1 is MGHRA and CDR2 YSYEKL. V gave up 0 bases and J gave up 5 bases, with 11 bases separating them. The CDR3 region is CASSQERRSDEQYF. The CDR3 coding sequence is TGCGCCAGCAGCCAAGAGCGGAGGAGCGACGAGCAGTACTTC.

This clone was picked up one time. V usage is TRBV9 and J usage is TRBJ1-2, with D perhaps TRBD1 (5 bases). The CDR3 has 19 residues. The V and J ends lost 0 bases and 4 bases respectively, with 25 bases between them. Germline V gene sequence: CDR1 SGDLS, CDR2 YYNGEE. The CDR3 DNA reads as TGTGCCAGCAGCGTAGCTACAGGCGTTCGTGATTGGGGAGGCTATGGCTACACCTTC. It encodes CASSVATGVRDWGGYGYTF.